This T cell receptor (beta chain) was found in a study of shared clonotypes between healthy human individuals. Across several immunoSEQ plates, the genomic DNA of each subset was split evenly. Sequencing was performed with immunoSEQ multiplex PCR; in TCRdb, only in-frame clones are kept and a portion is missing. The table lists fewer than 650,000 clones, 75% to 85% of them singletons. The CDR3 consists of 17 residues. The germline V and J ends were trimmed by 0 bases and 4 bases, with 16 bases remaining between them. CDR1 SGHVS and CDR2 FNYEAQ come from the germline V gene. Regarding the study as a whole: It was expected that sequencing depth would affect clonotype sharing among donors. Only blood samples were collected, and tissue repertoires likely differ.

With regard to this clone: Its matching antigen is unknown.

The sample taken for sequencing was PBMCs. V gene TRBV7-6 combines with J gene TRBJ1-3; D gene uncertain. The receptor was isolated from a woman in her thirties or forties in good health. Some clones in this sample may be carry-over from other donors' samples. The CDR3 bases are TGTGCCAGCAGCTTAGCCGCGGGCGTGGGTCCGGGAAACACCATATATTTT. Translated, it gives CASSLAAGVGPGNTIYF. Full variable domain (missing parts from reference TRBV7-6 and TRBJ1-3): GAGVSQSPRYKVTKRGQDVALRCDPISGHVSLYWYRQALGQGPEFLTYFNYEAQQDKSGLPNDRFSAERPEGSISTLTIQRTEQRDSAMYRCASSLAAGVGPGNTIYFGEGSWLTVV.